This T cell receptor (beta chain) was retrieved from a study of cytomegalovirus exposure and HLA in healthy donors. Study in general: Among 150 million to 200 million T cells, an earlier analysis found around 100 million unique TCR beta sequences.

Germline CDR1 is SGHRS and CDR2 is YFSETQ. Trimming pared 3 bases from V and 6 bases from J, leaving 19 bases between. The CDR3 consists of 15 residues. Points from the study as a whole: There were several of the most significant clusters that appeared linked to common viral pathogens in a later analysis. Analyzed later, most CMV-associated TCR beta chains appeared HLA-restricted.

With respect to this clone: Antigen: not known.

The PCR ran on 60 Vbeta and 13 Jbeta primers. Assay used: immunoSEQ multiplex PCR; TCRdb lists only in-frame clones, some missing. The sample has under 130,000 clones, roughly 15% seen once. Healthy donors of bone marrow made up the group. The receptor was derived from a female donor in good health and CMV-seronegative. The sequencing sample was made of PBMCs. The chain employs TRBV5-1 and TRBJ2-7, with TRBD2 as a possible D gene (6 bases). CDR3 region: CASSSAGTGVSEQYF. CDR3 DNA sequence: TGCGCCAGCAGCTCGGCCGGGACGGGGGTAAGCGAGCAGTACTTC.